Following are 32 T cell receptor beta chains from one sample sequenced in a study of T cell responses to AZD1222 COVID-19 vaccine. Sequencing was performed with immunoSEQ multiplex PCR; in TCRdb, only in-frame clones are kept and a portion is missing. The data contain fewer than 90,000 clones, about 89% of them singletons. This sample comprised peripheral blood, obtained 28 days after the second AZD1222 dose. The receptor source for this set is an adult who received the AZD1222 COVID-19 vaccine.

The V call is TRBV11-2, the J call TRBJ2-5; 8 nucleotides align to TRBD1. Germline V gives CDR1 SGHAT, CDR2 FQNNGV. CDR3 length: 15 amino acids. V lost 3 bases, J lost 1 base, and 4 bases stayed unmatched. The CDR3 loop reads CASSFGGTGQETQYF. The DNA of the CDR3 is TGTGCCAGCAGCTTTGGAGGGACAGGCCAAGAGACCCAGTACTTC.

The J gene is TRBJ1-1, the V gene TRBV5-1; weak D call: TRBD1 (6 bases). Germline-derived CDR1 and CDR2 are SGHRS and YFSETQ. The CDR3 spans 16 residues. Trimming pared 4 bases from V and 0 bases from J, leaving 16 bases between. The DNA of the CDR3 is TGCGCCAGCAGCCCACGGAACGACAGGATGAACACTGAAGCTTTCTTT. Protein product: CASSPRNDRMNTEAFF.

This chain connects TRBV19 to TRBJ2-7; TRBD1 matches 7 bases. V dropped 2 bases and J dropped 3; count of bases not matched to a gene: 10. The V gene's germline CDR1 is LNHDA and CDR2 SQIVND (reference sequence). CDR3 length: 16 amino acids. CDR3 protein: CASSIMWDSQFYEQYF. In nucleotides, the CDR3 is TGTGCCAGTAGTATAATGTGGGACAGTCAATTCTACGAGCAGTACTTC.

This clone has more than one count but fewer than ten. The chain employs TRBV10-3 and TRBJ2-1; D remains ambiguous. This CDR3 has 11 residues. The germline V gene has CDR1 ENHRY and CDR2 SYGVKD. With 4 bases removed from V and 7 bases from J, the gap between germline ends came to 5 bases. The CDR3 sequence is CAISVRNEQFF. As DNA, the CDR3 is TGTGCCATCAGTGTTAGGAATGAGCAGTTCTTC.

The rearrangement uses TRBV6-5 and TRBJ2-1; 8 bases map to TRBD1. The germline CDR1 and CDR2 sequences are MNHEY and SVGAGI. V was pared by 7 bases and J by 10 bases, with 9 bases of the junction left unmatched. This CDR3 comprises 13 residues. The CDR3 DNA is TGTGCCAGCACTGCTCAGGGGGCGCGGGAGCAGTTCTTC. Its translation: CASTAQGAREQFF.

The sample holds one count of this clone. This chain joins TRBV7-9 and TRBJ2-5; 12 positions match TRBD2. The germline gives CDR1 SEHNR, CDR2 FQNEAQ (reference sequence). The CDR3 spans 17 residues. Trimming at V came to 1 base and at J to 4 bases, leaving 7 bases not matched to a gene. The DNA for the CDR3 is TGTGCCAGCAGCTTAGTGGCTAGCGGGGGGGCGAGAGAGACCCAGTACTTC. Its translation: CASSLVASGGARETQYF.

This clone was recorded once. This chain links TRBV18 with TRBJ2-2; possibly TRBD1 for D (6 bases). Deletions cut 2 bases from V and 4 bases from J, with 14 bases between. Germline values: CDR1 KGHSH, CDR2 LQKENI. The length of the CDR3 is 16 residues. The CDR3 coding sequence is TGTGCCAGCTCACCAAGCAGGGGCGTGAGCACCGGGGAGCTGTTTTTT. Encoded protein: CASSPSRGVSTGELFF.

About this clone: Other DNA sequences in this specimen translate into the identical CDR3. This chain's CDR3 is CASSQSSGNTIYF. The CDR3 nucleotides read TGTGCCAGCAGCCAGAGCTCTGGAAACACCATATATTTT. The V gene is TRBV3-1 (or the pseudogene TRBV3-2), the J gene TRBJ1-3; no firm D call. Germline loops: CDR1 LGHDT, CDR2 YNNKEL (reference sequence). With 3 bases removed from V and 0 bases from J, the gap between germline ends came to 3 bases. The CDR3 loop spans 13 amino acids.

The CDR3 loop is CASNNDREAFF. CDR3 coding DNA: TGTGCCAGCAACAACGACAGGGAAGCTTTCTTT. This chain links TRBV12-3 or TRBV12-4 with TRBJ1-1; perhaps TRBD1 as D (6 bases). Trimming left V 7 bases short and J 8 bases short, with 11 bases between. This CDR3 contains 11 residues.

The chain uses TRBV3-1 (or the pseudogene TRBV3-2) and TRBJ1-1, with 9 positions matching TRBD1. CDR1 LGHDT and CDR2 YNNKEL come from the germline V gene (reference sequence). The CDR3 totals 13 residues. The V segment lost 1 base and the J segment 7 bases; nucleotides outside the gene matches: 1. The CDR3 DNA sequence: TGTGCCAGCAGCCAAGGACAGGGGGTTGAAGCTTTCTTT. Amino acid sequence: CASSQGQGVEAFF.

This chain joins TRBV11-3 and TRBJ2-1; weak D call: TRBD2 (6 bases). V was cut by 0 bases and J by 2 bases, with 17 bases left in between. The CDR3 sequence is 18 residues long. Germline V gene sequence: CDR1 SGHNT, CDR2 YENEEA. The CDR3: CASSLDGPSESPYNEQFF. The CDR3, as DNA: TGTGCCAGCAGCTTAGATGGTCCTAGCGAGTCGCCCTACAATGAGCAGTTCTTC.

V usage is TRBV5-1 and J usage is TRBJ2-7; 7 bases are a match to TRBD1. The J segment lost 3 bases and the V segment lost 4 bases, leaving 10 bases of the junction unmatched. Germline-derived CDR1 and CDR2 are SGHRS and YFSETQ. The length of the CDR3 is 15 residues. The CDR3 DNA reads TGCGCCAGCAGCCTAAGTGGGCAGGGGGTCTACGAGCAGTACTTC. Translated, it gives CASSLSGQGVYEQYF.

The chain recombines TRBV6-5 with TRBJ1-1; 7 bases are a match to TRBD1. Germline assignment: CDR1 MNHEY and CDR2 SVGAGI. There are 15 residues in the CDR3. The V gene end was trimmed by 6 bases and the J gene end by 3 bases; junction bases not matched to a gene: 10. Here the CDR3 reads CASRYQGDRDTEAFF. The CDR3 region has the DNA TGTGCCAGCAGGTACCAGGGGGATCGGGACACTGAAGCTTTCTTT.

The chain uses TRBV7-2 and TRBJ2-3; D not resolved. Germline V gives CDR1 SGHTA, CDR2 FQGNSA. This CDR3 contains 13 residues. V was clipped by 0 bases and J by 2 bases, with 3 bases between them. The CDR3 sequence: CASSLAFTDTQYF. In nucleotides, the CDR3 is TGTGCCAGCAGCTTAGCCTTCACAGATACGCAGTATTTT.

The chain links TRBV27 to TRBJ2-5; TRBD2 is a possible D gene (6 bases). This CDR3 is built from 16 residues. Between the trimmed V and J ends, which lost 4 bases and 5 bases, there was a span of 20 bases. Germline-derived CDR1 and CDR2 are MNHEY and SMNVEV (reference sequence). DNA for the CDR3: TGTGCCAGCAGTTCAAGACTAGGTTTTAATGAGGAGACCCAGTACTTC. The encoded protein is CASSSRLGFNEETQYF.

The gene calls are TRBV19 and TRBJ1-2; a weak D match, TRBD1 (6 bases). V was pared by 4 bases and J by 3 bases, with 6 bases between. The CDR3 consists of 12 residues. Per germline, CDR1 LNHDA and CDR2 SQIVND (reference sequence). The CDR3 here is CASSNRDYGYTF. CDR3 DNA sequence: TGTGCCAGTAGTAACAGGGACTATGGCTACACCTTC.

A few counts support this clone. The rearrangement uses TRBV24-1 and TRBJ2-1; the D is unclear. V shed 5 bases and J shed 4 bases, with 8 bases lying between them. The CDR3 is 13 amino acids. Germline assignment: CDR1 KGHDR and CDR2 SFDVKD. In DNA, the CDR3 is TGTGCCACCAGTGGGGGATGGTACAATGAGCAGTTCTTC. It translates to CATSGGWYNEQFF.

V usage is TRBV7-9 and J usage is TRBJ1-4; D gene unclear. The germline CDR1 and CDR2 sequences are SEHNR and FQNEAQ (reference sequence). The CDR3 totals 19 residues. With 7 bases removed from V and 7 bases from J, the gap between germline ends came to 31 bases. This CDR3 reads CASTNRGHDSVRLGEKLFF. CDR3 nucleotide sequence: TGTGCCAGCACTAACCGTGGGCATGACTCCGTCCGGCTAGGTGAAAAACTGTTTTTT.

This clone was seen more than once but under ten times. V usage is TRBV11-3 and J usage is TRBJ2-2; D is perhaps TRBD2 (6 bases). V lost 2 bases to trimming and J lost 3 bases, with 10 bases between them. Germline CDR1 and CDR2: SGHNT and YENEEA. The CDR3 loop spans 15 amino acids. For the CDR3, the DNA is TGTGCCAGCAGCTTAACCGGGACTGACACCGGGGAGCTGTTTTTT. It specifies CASSLTGTDTGELFF. The whole variable domain, remainder taken from reference TRBV11-3 and TRBJ2-2, is EAGVVQSPRYKIIEKKQPVAFWCNPISGHNTLYWYLQNLGQGPELLIRYENEEAVDDSQLPKDRFSAERLKGVDSTLKIQPAELGDSAVYLCASSLTGTDTGELFFGEGSRLTVL.

The chain has TRBV6-6 and TRBJ1-5; D unresolved. The CDR3 loop spans 13 amino acids. Germline V CDR1 and CDR2: MNHNY, SVGAGI (reference sequence). The V and J ends lost 3 bases and 0 bases respectively, with 3 bases between them. The DNA for the CDR3 is TGTGCCAGCAGTTATTATAGCAATCAGCCCCAGCATTTT. Translated: CASSYYSNQPQHF.

The chain joins TRBV7-2 to TRBJ1-2; D is undetermined. Germline V gene data show CDR1 as SGHTA and CDR2 as FQGNSA. Trimming pared 0 bases from V and 11 bases from J, leaving 7 bases between. The CDR3 has 11 residues. CDR3 coding DNA: TGTGCCAGCAGCTTAGCGGGTTCATACACCTTC. It yields the protein CASSLAGSYTF. The variable domain in full, completed from reference TRBV7-2 and TRBJ1-2, reads GAGVSQSPSNKVTEKGKDVELRCDPISGHTALYWYRQSLGQGLEFLIYFQGNSAPDKSGLPSDRFSAERTGGSVSTLTIQRTQQEDSAVYLCASSLAGSYTFGSGTRLTVV.

This chain joins TRBV13 and TRBJ2-7; D is possibly TRBD1 or TRBD2 (6 bases each). This CDR3 comprises 15 residues. Between the trimmed V and J ends, which lost 4 bases and 4 bases, there was a span of 17 bases. Germline-derived CDR1 and CDR2 are PRHDT and FYEKMQ (reference sequence). CDR3 protein: CASSSRFRGLYEQYF. DNA of the CDR3: TGTGCCAGCAGCTCCCGTTTCAGGGGACTTTACGAGCAGTACTTC.

This rearrangement joins TRBV6-6 to TRBJ1-1; D unresolved. There are 11 residues in the CDR3. The germline gives CDR1 MNHNY, CDR2 SVGAGI (reference sequence). Trimming stripped 6 bases from V and 1 base from J, with 3 bases between. In nucleotides, the CDR3 is TGTGCCAGCAGGACGAACACTGAAGCTTTCTTT. It codes for CASRTNTEAFF.

Here the CDR3 DNA reads TGTGCCAGCAGCTTGTGGGGCTCTGGAAACACCATATATTTT. It translates to CASSLWGSGNTIYF. The chain recombines TRBV11-2 with TRBJ1-3, with unresolved D. Trimming pared 3 bases from V and 0 bases from J, leaving 6 bases between. Per germline, CDR1 SGHAT and CDR2 FQNNGV. The CDR3 sequence is 14 residues long.

The rearrangement links TRBV25-1 to TRBJ2-7; D unclear. Trimming pared 10 bases from V and 0 bases from J, leaving 10 bases between. CDR1 is MGHDK, CDR2 SYGVNS, per germline. The CDR3 is 12 residues long. The CDR3: CATLTTSYEQYF. In DNA form, the CDR3 reads TGTGCCACCCTAACAACCTCCTACGAGCAGTACTTC.

V and J are TRBV27 and TRBJ1-1; D not resolved. The CDR3 covers 16 residues. Germline values: CDR1 MNHEY, CDR2 SMNVEV (reference sequence). Deletions cut 5 bases from V and 1 base from J, with 17 bases between. The CDR3 coding sequence is TGTGCCAGCAGTCAAGTTGCGAGGACGGGGAACACTGAAGCTTTCTTT. It encodes CASSQVARTGNTEAFF.

This rearrangement joins TRBV30 to TRBJ2-1, with D perhaps matching TRBD2 (5 bases). The length of the CDR3 is 13 residues. Trimming cost V 5 bases and J 4 bases, with 12 bases left between them. Germline V gives CDR1 GTSNPN, CDR2 SVGIG (reference sequence). Written as DNA, the CDR3 is TGTGCCTGGGCTCGCGGGTTTTACAATGAGCAGTTCTTC. Translating it yields CAWARGFYNEQFF.

The rearrangement links TRBV24-1 to TRBJ2-7; 11 bases match TRBD1. Germline V gives CDR1 KGHDR, CDR2 SFDVKD. The CDR3 covers 14 residues. V shed 3 bases and J 5 bases; nucleotides not matched to a gene: 2. The CDR3 region is CATSDRTGGDEQYF. The CDR3 bases are TGTGCCACCAGTGATAGGACAGGGGGCGACGAGCAGTACTTC.

The J gene is TRBJ2-2, the V gene TRBV29-1; D uncertain. CDR1 and CDR2 (germline): SQVTM, ANQGSEA. V lost 5 bases, J lost 3 bases, and 7 bases lay in between. The CDR3 covers 12 residues. The CDR3 region is CSVLDDTGELFF. The CDR3 DNA reads as TGCAGCGTTTTGGATGACACCGGGGAGCTGTTTTTT.

This clone was observed a handful of times. CDR3 in DNA: TGTGCCAGCAGCTCTCAGGCTCGGGCTGGGGCCAACGTCCTGACTTTC. This codes for CASSSQARAGANVLTF. The chain uses TRBV2 and TRBJ2-6; D is unresolved. The CDR3 consists of 16 residues. Germline loops: CDR1 SNHLY, CDR2 FYNNEI. Trimming shortened V by 6 bases and J by 2 bases, and 14 bases separated the two germline ends.

Concerning this clone itself: The identical CDR3 is also encoded by other nucleotide sequences in the sample. V is TRBV18 and J is TRBJ1-1; the match to TRBD1 covers 8 bases. V dropped 0 bases and J dropped 1; count of bases not matched to a gene: 1. The length of the CDR3 is 15 residues. The germline CDR1 and CDR2 sequences are KGHSH and LQKENI. For the CDR3, the DNA is TGTGCCAGCTCACCACCGACAGGGGCGAACACTGAAGCTTTCTTT. Translating it yields CASSPPTGANTEAFF.

J is TRBJ2-1 and V is TRBV7-9, with 8 bases fitting TRBD2. The CDR3 spans 15 residues. The trim removed 3 bases at V and 4 bases at J, leaving 5 bases unmatched. Per the germline V gene, CDR1 is SEHNR and CDR2 is FQNEAQ (reference sequence). The CDR3 nucleotides read TGTGCCAGCAGCTTTACTAGCGGACCATACAATGAGCAGTTCTTC. This encodes CASSFTSGPYNEQFF.